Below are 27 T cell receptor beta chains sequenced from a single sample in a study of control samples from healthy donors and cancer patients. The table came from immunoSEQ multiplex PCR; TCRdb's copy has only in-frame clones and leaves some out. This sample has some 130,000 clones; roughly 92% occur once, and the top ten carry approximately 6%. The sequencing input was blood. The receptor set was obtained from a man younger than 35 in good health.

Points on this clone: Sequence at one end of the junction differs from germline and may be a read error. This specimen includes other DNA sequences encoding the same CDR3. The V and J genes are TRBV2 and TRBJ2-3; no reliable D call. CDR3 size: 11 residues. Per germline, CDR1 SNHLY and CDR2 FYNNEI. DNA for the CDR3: TGTGCCAGCAGTCGCACGGATACGCAGTATTTT. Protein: CASSRTDTQYF.

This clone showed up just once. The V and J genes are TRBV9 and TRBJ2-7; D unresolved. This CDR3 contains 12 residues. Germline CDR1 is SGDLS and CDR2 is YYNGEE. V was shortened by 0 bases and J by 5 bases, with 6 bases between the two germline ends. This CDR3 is CASSVGGHEQYF. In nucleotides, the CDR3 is TGTGCCAGCAGCGTAGGCGGCCACGAGCAGTACTTC.

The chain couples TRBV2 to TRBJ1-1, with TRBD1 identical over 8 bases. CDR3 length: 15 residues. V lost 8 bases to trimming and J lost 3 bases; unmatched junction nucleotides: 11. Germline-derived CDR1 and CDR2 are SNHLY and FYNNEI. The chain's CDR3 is CASSVPGQVDTEAFF. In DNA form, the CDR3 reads TGTGCCAGCTCCGTACCGGGACAGGTGGACACTGAAGCTTTCTTT.

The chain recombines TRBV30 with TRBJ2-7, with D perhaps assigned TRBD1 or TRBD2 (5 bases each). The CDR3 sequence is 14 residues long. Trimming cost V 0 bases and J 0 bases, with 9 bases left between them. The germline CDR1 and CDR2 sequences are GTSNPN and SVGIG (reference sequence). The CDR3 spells CAWSVGGTSYEQYF. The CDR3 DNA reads TGTGCCTGGAGTGTCGGTGGGACCTCCTACGAGCAGTACTTC.

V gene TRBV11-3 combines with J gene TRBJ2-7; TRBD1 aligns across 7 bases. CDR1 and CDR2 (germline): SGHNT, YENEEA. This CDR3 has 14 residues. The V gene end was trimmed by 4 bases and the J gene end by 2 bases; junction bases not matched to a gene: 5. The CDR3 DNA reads TGTGCCAGCAGCTCCCGGACAGGCGCCTACGAGCAGTACTTC. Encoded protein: CASSSRTGAYEQYF.

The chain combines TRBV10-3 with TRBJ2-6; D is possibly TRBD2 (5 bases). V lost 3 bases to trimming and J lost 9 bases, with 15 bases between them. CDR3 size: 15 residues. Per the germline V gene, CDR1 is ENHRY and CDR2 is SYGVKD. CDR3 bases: TGTGCCATCAGTGATGGAACAGCCCGGGGCAACGTCCTGACTTTC. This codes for CAISDGTARGNVLTF.

CDR3 protein: CASSQTHGQGWDGYTF. The CDR3 bases are TGTGCCAGCAGCCAAACCCACGGACAGGGGTGGGATGGCTACACCTTC. The chain couples TRBV3-1 (or the pseudogene TRBV3-2) to TRBJ1-2, with 9 bases lining up with TRBD1. V lost 2 bases to trimming and J lost 6 bases; unmatched junction nucleotides: 10. The germline V gene encodes CDR1 LGHDT and CDR2 YNNKEL (reference sequence). The CDR3 covers 16 residues.

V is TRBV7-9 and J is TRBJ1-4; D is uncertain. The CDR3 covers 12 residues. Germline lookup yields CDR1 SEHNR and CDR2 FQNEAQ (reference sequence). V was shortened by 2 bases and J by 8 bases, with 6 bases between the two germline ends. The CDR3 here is CASSLMGEKLFF. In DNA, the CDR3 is TGTGCCAGCAGCTTAATGGGAGAAAAACTGTTTTTT.

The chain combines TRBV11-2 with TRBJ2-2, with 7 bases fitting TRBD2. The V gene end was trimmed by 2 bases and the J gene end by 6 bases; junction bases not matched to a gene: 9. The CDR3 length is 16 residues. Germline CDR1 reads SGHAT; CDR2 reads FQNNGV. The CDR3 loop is CASSLLAVRFAGELFF. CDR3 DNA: TGTGCCAGCAGCTTACTAGCGGTCCGCTTCGCCGGGGAGCTGTTTTTT.

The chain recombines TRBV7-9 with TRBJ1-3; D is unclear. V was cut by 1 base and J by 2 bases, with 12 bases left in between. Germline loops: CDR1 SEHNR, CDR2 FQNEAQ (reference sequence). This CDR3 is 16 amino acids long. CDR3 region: CASSLGYRDAGNTIYF. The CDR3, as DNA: TGTGCCAGCAGCTTAGGGTATCGAGACGCTGGAAACACCATATATTTT.

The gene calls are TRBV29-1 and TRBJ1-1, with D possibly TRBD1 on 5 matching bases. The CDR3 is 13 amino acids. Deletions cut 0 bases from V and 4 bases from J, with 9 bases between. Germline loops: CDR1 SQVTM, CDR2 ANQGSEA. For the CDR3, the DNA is TGCAGCGTTGAAGAACGTGGGGGCACTGAAGCTTTCTTT. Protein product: CSVEERGGTEAFF. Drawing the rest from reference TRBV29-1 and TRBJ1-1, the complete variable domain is SAVISQKPSRDICQRGTSLTIQCQVDSQVTMMFWYRQQPGQSLTLIATANQGSEATYESGFVIDKFPISRPNLTFSTLTVSNMSPEDSSIYLCSVEERGGTEAFFGQGTRLTVV.

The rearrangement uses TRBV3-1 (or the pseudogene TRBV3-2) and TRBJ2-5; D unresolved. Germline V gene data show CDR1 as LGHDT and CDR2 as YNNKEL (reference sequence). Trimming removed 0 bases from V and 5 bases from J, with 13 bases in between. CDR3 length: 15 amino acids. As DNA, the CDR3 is TGTGCCAGCAGCCAAGACGTGTCTATTGGTGAGACCCAGTACTTC. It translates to CASSQDVSIGETQYF.

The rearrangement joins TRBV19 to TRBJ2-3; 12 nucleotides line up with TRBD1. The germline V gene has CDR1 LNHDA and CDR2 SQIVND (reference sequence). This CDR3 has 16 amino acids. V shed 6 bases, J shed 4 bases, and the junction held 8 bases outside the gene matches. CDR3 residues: CASSPFGTGGADTQYF. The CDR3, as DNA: TGTGCCAGTAGCCCCTTTGGGACAGGGGGCGCAGATACGCAGTATTTT.

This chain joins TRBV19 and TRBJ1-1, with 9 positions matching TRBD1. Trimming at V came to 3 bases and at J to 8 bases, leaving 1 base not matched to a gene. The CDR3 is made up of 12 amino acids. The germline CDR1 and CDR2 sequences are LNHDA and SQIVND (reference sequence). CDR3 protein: CASSMGQGEAFF. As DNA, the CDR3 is TGTGCCAGTAGTATGGGACAGGGCGAAGCTTTCTTT.

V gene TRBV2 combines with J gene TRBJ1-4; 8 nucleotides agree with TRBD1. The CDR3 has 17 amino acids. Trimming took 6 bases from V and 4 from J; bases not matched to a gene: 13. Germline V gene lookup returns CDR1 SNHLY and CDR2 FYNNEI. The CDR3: CASSEDRVSTDNEKLFF. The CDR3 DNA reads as TGTGCCAGCAGCGAGGACAGGGTTTCAACCGATAATGAAAAACTGTTTTTT.

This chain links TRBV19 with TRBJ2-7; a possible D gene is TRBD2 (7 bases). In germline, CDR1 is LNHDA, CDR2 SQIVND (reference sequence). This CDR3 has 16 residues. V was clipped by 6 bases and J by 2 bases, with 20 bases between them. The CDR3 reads CASSDPGRGKAYEQYF. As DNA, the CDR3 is TGTGCCAGTAGCGATCCTGGGAGGGGGAAGGCCTACGAGCAGTACTTC. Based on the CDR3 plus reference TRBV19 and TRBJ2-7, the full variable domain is DGGITQSPKYLFRKEGQNVTLSCEQNLNHDAMYWYRQDPGQGLRLIYYSQIVNDFQKGDIAEGYSVSREKKESFPLTVTSAQKNPTAFYLCASSDPGRGKAYEQYFGPGTRLTVT.

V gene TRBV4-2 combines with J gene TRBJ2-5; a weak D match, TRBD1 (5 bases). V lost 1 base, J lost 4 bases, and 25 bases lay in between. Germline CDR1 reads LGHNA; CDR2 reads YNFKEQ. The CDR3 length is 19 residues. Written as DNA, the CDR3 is TGTGCCAGCAGCCAAGCCCACAGGCCAACAGGCGGTGAACGAGAGACCCAGTACTTC. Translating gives CASSQAHRPTGGERETQYF.

The CDR3 is CASRTTRDTQYF. The CDR3 region has the DNA TGTGCCAGCCGGACCACCCGGGATACGCAGTATTTT. This chain joins TRBV6-5 and TRBJ2-3; D call uncertain. The CDR3 extends over 12 amino acids. The ends were cut back, 8 bases at V and 6 bases at J, with 12 bases in the middle. Germline-derived CDR1 and CDR2 are MNHEY and SVGAGI.

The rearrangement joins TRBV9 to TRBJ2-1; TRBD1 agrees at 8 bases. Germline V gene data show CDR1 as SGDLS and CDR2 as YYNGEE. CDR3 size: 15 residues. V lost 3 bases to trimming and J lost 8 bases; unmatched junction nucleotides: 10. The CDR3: CASSANPGQVHEQFF. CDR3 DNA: TGTGCCAGCAGCGCAAACCCGGGACAGGTTCATGAGCAGTTCTTC.

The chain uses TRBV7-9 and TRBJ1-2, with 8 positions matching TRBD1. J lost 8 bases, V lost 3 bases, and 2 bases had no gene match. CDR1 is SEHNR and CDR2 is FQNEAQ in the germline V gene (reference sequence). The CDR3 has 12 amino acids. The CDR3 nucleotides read TGTGCCAGCAGCTTCAGGGGGCAAGGCTACACCTTC. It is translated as CASSFRGQGYTF.

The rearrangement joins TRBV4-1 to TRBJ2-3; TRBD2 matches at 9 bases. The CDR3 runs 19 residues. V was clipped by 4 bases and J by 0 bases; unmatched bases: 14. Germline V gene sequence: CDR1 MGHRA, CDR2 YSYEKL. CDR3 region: CASSLSRLAGPTSTDTQYF. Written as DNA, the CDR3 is TGCGCCAGCAGCCTATCACGGCTAGCGGGGCCTACTAGCACAGATACGCAGTATTTT.

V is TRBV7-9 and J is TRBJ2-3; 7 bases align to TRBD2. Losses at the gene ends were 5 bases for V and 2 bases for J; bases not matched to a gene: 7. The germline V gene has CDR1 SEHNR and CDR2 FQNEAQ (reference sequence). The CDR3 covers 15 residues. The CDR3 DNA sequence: TGTGCCAGCAGCCCCGCTAGCGGCCCCACAGATACGCAGTATTTT. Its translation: CASSPASGPTDTQYF.

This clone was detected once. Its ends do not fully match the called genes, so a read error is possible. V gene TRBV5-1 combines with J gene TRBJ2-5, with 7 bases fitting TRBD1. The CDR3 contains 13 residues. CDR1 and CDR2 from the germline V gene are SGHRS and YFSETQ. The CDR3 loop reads CASSLADDRAYDF. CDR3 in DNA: TGCGCCAGCAGCTTGGCCGACGACAGGGCGTATGACTTC.

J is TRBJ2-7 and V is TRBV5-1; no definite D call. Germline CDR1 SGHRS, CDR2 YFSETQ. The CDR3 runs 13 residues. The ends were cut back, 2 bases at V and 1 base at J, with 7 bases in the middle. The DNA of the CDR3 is TGCGCCAGCAGCTTACCGAATTCCTACGAGCAGTACTTC. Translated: CASSLPNSYEQYF.

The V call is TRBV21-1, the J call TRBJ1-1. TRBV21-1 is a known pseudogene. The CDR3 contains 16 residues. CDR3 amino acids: CASSKRYASLNTEAFF. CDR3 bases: TGTGCCAGCAGCAAACGGTATGCAAGTCTGAACACTGAAGCTTTCTTT.

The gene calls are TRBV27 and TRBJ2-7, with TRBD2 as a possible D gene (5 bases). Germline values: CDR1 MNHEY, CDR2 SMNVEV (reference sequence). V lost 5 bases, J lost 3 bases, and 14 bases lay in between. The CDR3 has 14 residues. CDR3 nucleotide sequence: TGTGCCAGCAGTAGGAACGGGAATAACTACGAGCAGTACTTC. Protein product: CASSRNGNNYEQYF.

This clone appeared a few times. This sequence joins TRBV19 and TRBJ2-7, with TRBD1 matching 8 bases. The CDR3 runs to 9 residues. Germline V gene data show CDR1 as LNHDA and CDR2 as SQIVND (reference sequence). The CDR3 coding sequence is TGTGAGACAGGGGACGAGCAGTACTTC. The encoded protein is CETGDEQYF.